The 27 T cell receptor beta chains below come from one sample, sequenced in a study of cytomegalovirus exposure and HLA in healthy donors. This PCR relied on a set of 60 Vbeta primers and 13 Jbeta primers. Produced via immunoSEQ multiplex PCR; TCRdb's table is partial and in-frame only. The table records about 120,000 clones, roughly four fifths of them present only once. Material: PBMCs. The receptors shown here come from a woman between 35 and 50 years old in good health and CMV-seropositive.

This clone turned up a few times. The rearrangement links TRBV19 to TRBJ2-1; no clear D gene. The germline V gene has CDR1 LNHDA and CDR2 SQIVND (reference sequence). V lost 5 bases to trimming and J lost 6 bases, with 11 bases between them. This CDR3 contains 13 residues. DNA for the CDR3: TGTGCCAGTAGTCTATCCGGTGGCAATGAGCAGTTCTTC. This sequence encodes CASSLSGGNEQFF.

The count of this clone is one. The chain recombines TRBV5-5 with TRBJ1-5; TRBD1 might be the D (6 bases). The CDR3 loop spans 15 amino acids. Trimming left V 2 bases short and J 2 bases short, with 11 bases between. CDR1 is SGHKS, CDR2 YYEKEE, per germline (reference sequence). CDR3 bases: TGTGCCAGCAGCTTTGGCGGACAGCGCAATCAGCCCCAGCATTTT. This translates into CASSFGGQRNQPQHF. Filled out from reference TRBV5-5 and TRBJ1-5, the complete variable domain reads DAGVTQSPTHLIKTRGQQVTLRCSPISGHKSVSWYQQVLGQGPQFIFQYYEKEERGRGNFPDRFSARQFPNYSSELNVNALLLGDSALYLCASSFGGQRNQPQHFGDGTRLSIL.

V usage is TRBV29-1 and J usage is TRBJ2-1; 8 positions match TRBD2. The CDR3 length is 13 residues. J gave up 2 bases and V 3 bases, and 0 bases lay outside the gene matches. Germline V gene lookup returns CDR1 SQVTM and CDR2 ANQGSEA. DNA of the CDR3: TGCAGCGTTGATAGCGGGACCTACAATGAGCAGTTCTTC. Amino acids: CSVDSGTYNEQFF.

The chain joins TRBV7-8 to TRBJ2-3, with TRBD1 matching over 8 bases. The CDR3 runs 16 residues. Looked up from germline, CDR1 is SGHVS and CDR2 is FQNEAQ. Germline trimming cut 5 bases from V and 6 bases from J; bases unmatched to any gene: 13. The CDR3 is CASSPWTGFDRDTQYF. CDR3 DNA sequence: TGTGCCAGCAGCCCCTGGACAGGGTTCGATAGGGATACGCAGTATTTT.

The rearrangement uses TRBV27 and TRBJ1-1, with D unclear. Looked up from germline, CDR1 is MNHEY and CDR2 is SMNVEV (reference sequence). The V and J ends lost 2 bases and 1 base respectively, with 20 bases between them. The CDR3 has 18 residues. The CDR3 nucleotides are TGTGCCAGCAGTTTACGAAGGGTACGGGAGGGCCCGAACACTGAAGCTTTCTTT. Translated, it gives CASSLRRVREGPNTEAFF.

V and J are TRBV5-1 and TRBJ1-1; D may be TRBD1 (6 bases). In germline, CDR1 is SGHRS, CDR2 YFSETQ. The germline V and J ends were trimmed by 0 bases and 1 base, with 10 bases remaining between them. CDR3 length: 15 residues. CDR3 residues: CASSLERRGNTEAFF. CDR3 nucleotide sequence: TGCGCCAGCAGCTTGGAACGCAGGGGGAACACTGAAGCTTTCTTT.

This chain links TRBV5-5 with TRBJ2-7; D might be TRBD2 (5 bases). CDR3 length: 16 residues. Trimming removed 0 bases from V and 0 bases from J, with 13 bases in between. CDR1 and CDR2 (germline): SGHKS, YYEKEE (reference sequence). The CDR3 bases are TGTGCCAGCAGCTTGGTAGCGCAATCTAGCTCCTACGAGCAGTACTTC. Protein sequence: CASSLVAQSSSYEQYF. The whole variable domain, filled in from reference TRBV5-5 and TRBJ2-7, reads DAGVTQSPTHLIKTRGQQVTLRCSPISGHKSVSWYQQVLGQGPQFIFQYYEKEERGRGNFPDRFSARQFPNYSSELNVNALLLGDSALYLCASSLVAQSSSYEQYFGPGTRLTVT.

The chain recombines TRBV5-1 with TRBJ2-7; 10 bases agree with TRBD1. Trimming took 5 bases from V and 5 from J; bases not matched to a gene: 7. There are 14 residues in the CDR3. Germline V gene lookup returns CDR1 SGHRS and CDR2 YFSETQ. Here the CDR3 DNA reads TGCGCCAGCAGTCCAGGCGGACAGGGGGACGAGCAGTACTTC. Translating it yields CASSPGGQGDEQYF. Using reference TRBV5-1 and TRBJ2-7 for the parts outside the CDR3, the full variable domain is KAGVTQTPRYLIKTRGQQVTLSCSPISGHRSVSWYQQTPGQGLQFLFEYFSETQRNKGNFPGRFSGRQFSNSRSEMNVSTLELGDSALYLCASSPGGQGDEQYFGPGTRLTVT.

Only a few counts were recorded for this clone. V is TRBV6-5 and J is TRBJ1-1; D gene uncertain. Trimming stripped 11 bases from V and 1 base from J, with 11 bases between. This CDR3 has 12 amino acids. Germline V lookup: CDR1 MNHEY, CDR2 SVGAGI. This CDR3 is CASSAANTEAFF. CDR3 nucleotide sequence: TGTGCCTCTTCCGCGGCGAACACTGAAGCTTTCTTT.

This clone has just one count. The chain joins TRBV4-1 to TRBJ2-7; possibly TRBD1 for D (5 bases). Germline CDR1 reads MGHRA; CDR2 reads YSYEKL. The V gene lost 2 bases and the J gene lost 3 bases, with 14 bases spanning the gap. CDR3 length: 15 residues. CDR3 DNA sequence: TGCGCCAGCAGCCAACTGCATGGGGCCCACTACGAGCAGTACTTC. This codes for CASSQLHGAHYEQYF.

The chain combines TRBV29-1 with TRBJ1-2; possibly TRBD1 for D (6 bases). The CDR3 is 11 amino acids. Trimming took 6 bases from V and 5 from J, leaving 10 bases between them. CDR1 and CDR2 from the germline V gene are SQVTM and ANQGSEA. The CDR3 sequence is CSVAGVYGYTF. In DNA, the CDR3 is TGCAGCGTCGCAGGGGTTTATGGCTACACCTTC.

The rearrangement links TRBV4-2 to TRBJ2-5; 8 nucleotides line up with TRBD1. The CDR3 runs to 15 residues. CDR1 is LGHNA, CDR2 YNFKEQ, per germline. The trim removed 3 bases at V and 4 bases at J, leaving 7 bases unmatched. The CDR3 loop reads CASSQVGQGLETQYF. The CDR3 region has the DNA TGTGCCAGCAGCCAGGTTGGACAGGGTCTAGAGACCCAGTACTTC.

This clone came up once. The germline gene is not matched at one end of the junction; a read error may be the cause. The chain is built from TRBV7-7 and TRBJ2-3; 9 nucleotides agree with TRBD1. The CDR3 extends over 14 amino acids. The germline CDR1 and CDR2 sequences are SSHAT and FNYEAQ (reference sequence). The CDR3 DNA sequence: TGTGCTAGCAGCTGGGGACAGGGCAAGGATACGCAGTATTTT. This encodes CASSWGQGKDTQYF.

V usage is TRBV7-9 and J usage is TRBJ1-1, with D possibly TRBD1 on 6 matching bases. Germline-derived CDR1 and CDR2 are SEHNR and FQNEAQ (reference sequence). V was cut by 5 bases and J by 5 bases, with 21 bases left in between. The CDR3 extends over 16 amino acids. Here the CDR3 DNA reads TGTGCCAGCAGCCCTTTCCGACAGGCCGCCAGTACTGAAGCTTTCTTT. As protein: CASSPFRQAASTEAFF.

V and J are TRBV4-2 and TRBJ2-1, with 9 nucleotides matching TRBD2. V lost 0 bases and J lost 6; bases outside the gene matches: 9. Germline CDR1 is LGHNA and CDR2 is YNFKEQ. The CDR3 length is 17 residues. The CDR3: CASSQDGGGGAVNEQFF. In DNA form, the CDR3 reads TGTGCCAGCAGCCAAGATGGGGGCGGGGGGGCCGTCAATGAGCAGTTCTTC.

The V call is TRBV7-9, the J call TRBJ2-1; 13 nucleotides line up with TRBD2. Germline trimming cut 5 bases from V and 8 bases from J; bases unmatched to any gene: 9. Germline assignment: CDR1 SEHNR and CDR2 FQNEAQ (reference sequence). This CDR3 has 16 residues. The DNA of the CDR3 is TGTGCCAGCAGCAAACGGACTAGCGGGAGTTGGCATGAGCAGTTCTTC. Protein sequence: CASSKRTSGSWHEQFF.

The CDR3 loop is CASSDLRGTEAFF. The CDR3 DNA follows: TGTGCCAGCAGTGACCTCAGGGGGACTGAAGCTTTCTTT. The gene calls are TRBV6-1 and TRBJ1-1, with TRBD1 identical over 7 bases. Germline-derived CDR1 and CDR2 are MNHNS and SASEGT. This CDR3 is 13 amino acids long. After removal of 3 bases from V and 5 bases from J, the junction contained 3 bases not matched to a gene.

The rearrangement uses TRBV19 and TRBJ2-1, with 14 bases aligning to TRBD2. The germline CDR1 and CDR2 sequences are LNHDA and SQIVND (reference sequence). The CDR3 contains 15 residues. With V trimmed by 5 bases and J by 8 bases, 5 bases remained unmatched. Here the CDR3 reads CASSSGLAGGYEQFF. The CDR3 DNA reads TGTGCCAGTAGTTCAGGACTAGCGGGAGGCTATGAGCAGTTCTTC.

V gene TRBV19 combines with J gene TRBJ2-7; TRBD2 matches 7 bases. The J segment lost 1 base and the V segment lost 2 bases, leaving 5 bases of the junction unmatched. This CDR3 has 15 residues. Germline values: CDR1 LNHDA, CDR2 SQIVND (reference sequence). The DNA for the CDR3 is TGTGCCAGTAGTATATCACGGGAGGCGTCCTACGAGCAGTACTTC. This translates into CASSISREASYEQYF. Drawing the rest from reference TRBV19 and TRBJ2-7, the complete variable domain is DGGITQSPKYLFRKEGQNVTLSCEQNLNHDAMYWYRQDPGQGLRLIYYSQIVNDFQKGDIAEGYSVSREKKESFPLTVTSAQKNPTAFYLCASSISREASYEQYFGPGTRLTVT.

This clone has just a few counts. The chain has TRBV5-4 and TRBJ2-5; TRBD1 might be the D (6 bases). CDR1 is SGHNT, CDR2 YYREEE, per germline (reference sequence). The V and J ends lost 7 bases and 0 bases respectively, with 13 bases between them. The CDR3 has 14 amino acids. CDR3: CASAEQGYQETQYF. DNA of the CDR3: TGTGCCAGCGCCGAACAGGGATACCAAGAGACCCAGTACTTC.

This chain connects TRBV5-6 to TRBJ1-3; no firm D call. CDR3 length: 14 amino acids. Trimming left V 1 base short and J 1 base short, with 6 bases between. CDR1 and CDR2 (germline): SGHDT, YYEEEE. This CDR3 is CASSLSGSGNTIYF. The CDR3 DNA sequence: TGTGCCAGCAGCTTGTCAGGTTCTGGAAACACCATATATTTT.

This chain links TRBV19 with TRBJ1-1, with 7 positions matching TRBD1. From germline, CDR1 is LNHDA and CDR2 SQIVND (reference sequence). J gave up 1 base and V 5 bases, and 4 bases lay outside the gene matches. This CDR3 comprises 14 residues. The CDR3 sequence is CASSPRQGNTEAFF. The DNA of the CDR3 is TGTGCCAGTAGTCCCCGACAGGGGAACACTGAAGCTTTCTTT.

J is TRBJ2-7 and V is TRBV10-3, with D perhaps TRBD1 (6 bases). The CDR3 covers 15 residues. CDR1 is ENHRY, CDR2 SYGVKD, per germline. V dropped 6 bases and J dropped 3 bases, with 18 bases sitting between them. CDR3 loop: CAISREDSVNYEQYF. The DNA of the CDR3 is TGTGCCATCAGCCGAGAGGACAGTGTAAACTACGAGCAGTACTTC.

As concerns this clone: The junction and the germline gene differ at one end; a read error may be behind it. This rearrangement joins TRBV7-7 to TRBJ2-3, with TRBD2 matching over 13 bases. Germline V lookup: CDR1 SSHAT, CDR2 FNYEAQ (reference sequence). This CDR3 has 16 amino acids. This CDR3 reads CASSARLAGGTDTQYF. Here the CDR3 DNA reads TGTGCTAGCAGCGCCAGACTAGCGGGAGGTACAGATACGCAGTATTTT.

Only one count was recorded for this clone. The CDR3 is CASSQDPTSGRNTGELFF. The DNA for the CDR3 is TGTGCCAGCAGCCAAGATCCGACTAGCGGGAGGAACACCGGGGAGCTGTTTTTT. This chain uses TRBV4-2 with TRBJ2-2, with TRBD2 matching over 12 bases. CDR3 length equals 18 residues. J was trimmed by 1 base and V by 0 bases; bases with no gene match: 3. CDR1 and CDR2 from the germline V gene are LGHNA and YNFKEQ.

The chain carries TRBV28 and TRBJ2-7; 7 bases agree with TRBD2. Germline loops: CDR1 MDHEN, CDR2 SYDVKM. This CDR3 contains 13 residues. The V and J ends lost 4 bases and 6 bases, in that order; junction bases with no gene match: 6. CDR3 DNA sequence: TGTGCCAGCAGTTCGGGACTACCTTCCGAGCAGTACTTC. The encoded protein is CASSSGLPSEQYF.

The CDR3 DNA follows: TGCGCCAGCATCGGAGGGGAAGTATCTGGGGCCAACGTCCTGACTTTC. This encodes CASIGGEVSGANVLTF. The rearrangement uses TRBV10-2 and TRBJ2-6; tentatively, D is TRBD2 (6 bases). The CDR3 is 16 residues long. CDR1 WSHSY and CDR2 SAAADI come from the germline V gene. V was clipped by 7 bases and J by 1 base, with 14 bases between them.